The 10 T cell receptor beta chains below come from one sample, sequenced in a study of CD8+ T cells in alopecia areata. Extraction and reverse transcription of RNA yielded cDNA as the sequencing template. Method: immunoSEQ multiplex PCR; TCRdb's copy keeps in-frame clones and lacks some. The repertoire consists of 200,000 to 300,000 clones, none detected only once. CD4, CD8alpha, NKG2D, NKG2ACE and other markers guided sorting of pooled cutaneous lymph node cells. The sample consisted of CD4+ T cells sorted from a lymph node. The receptors shown here come from a C3H/HeJ mouse with alopecia areata. This strain has MHC haplotype H2-k.

Concerning this clone: Each gene name is a mouse one. The CDR3 end falls 4 residues outside the read, so it is completed with the germline J gene. The V call is TRBV5, the J call TRBJ2-4; maybe TRBD1 (6 bases). CDR1 is LGHNA and CDR2 is YNLKQL in the germline V gene (reference sequence). The ends were cut back, 0 bases at V and 0 bases at J, with 7 bases in the middle. This CDR3 has 15 residues. CDR3 bases read: TGTGCCAGCAGCCAAGAGGGGACAAGTCAAAAC. Amino acids: CASSQEGTSQN. The full-length CDR3 reads as CASSQEGTSQNTLYF.

To note about this clone: The gene symbols are mouse symbols. The read halts 3 residues ahead of the CDR3 end, with the missing end drawn from the germline J gene. This chain links TRBV31 with TRBJ1-6, with D maybe TRBD1 (5 bases). TRBJ1-6 is filed as an ORF, its function uncertain. CDR3 length equals 16 residues. Germline lookup yields CDR1 GKSSPN and CDR2 SITVG. Trimming shortened V by 0 bases and J by 3 bases, and 12 bases separated the two germline ends. The CDR3 DNA, read in part, is TGTGCCTGGAGTCTATTGACAGAAAACTATAATTCGCCC. Translation: CAWSLLTENYNSP. The entire CDR3 protein reads CAWSLLTENYNSPLYF.

In its sample, this clone was seen a few times. Here the gene names and germline are mouse. From the germline J gene comes the end of the CDR3, since the read stops 4 residues before it. J is TRBJ2-5 and V is TRBV19; 8 bases map to TRBD2. The germline V gene encodes CDR1 FNHDT and CDR2 SITEND (reference sequence). The CDR3 is 15 residues long. The part of the CDR3 DNA that was read is TGTGCCAGCAGTATAACGGGGGGGCGCAAAGAC. This translates into CASSITGGRKD. From start to end, the CDR3 is CASSITGGRKDTQYF.

A word on this clone: These gene names are mouse names. The CDR3 end lies 4 residues beyond the end of the read and is filled in from the germline J gene. This chain uses TRBV14 with TRBJ2-5; 10 bases match TRBD1. CDR1 and CDR2 from the germline V gene are SGHDT and FRDEAV. The CDR3 is 14 amino acids. Here the CDR3 reads CASSLGDRGDTQYF. CDR3 DNA (partial): TGTGCCAGCAGTTTAGGGGACAGGGGAGAC.

With respect to this clone: Genes here carry mouse names. The read falls 4 residues short of the CDR3 end, and the missing part is taken from the germline J gene. The V call is TRBV12-1, the J call TRBJ2-1; 7 bases are a match to TRBD1. CDR1 is SGHSN and CDR2 is HYEKVE in the germline V gene. The CDR3 consists of 14 residues. Trimming cost V 1 base and J 1 base; bases outside gene matches: 0. CDR3: CASSLTGNYAEQFF. CDR3 bases read: TGTGCCAGCTCTCTGACAGGGAACTATGCT. Using reference TRBV12-1 and TRBJ2-1 for the parts outside the CDR3, the full variable domain is DSGVVQSPRHIIKEKGGRSVLTCIPISGHSNVVWYQQTLGKELKFLIQHYEKVERDKGFLPSRFSVQQFDDYHSEMNMSALELEDSAMYFCASSLTGNYAEQFFGPGTRLTVL.

With respect to this clone: These gene names are mouse names. The read gets to within 4 residues of the CDR3 end, and the germline J gene fills in the rest. V and J are TRBV1 and TRBJ2-1; D call uncertain. CDR3 length: 16 residues. Trimming stripped 0 bases from V and 1 base from J, with 10 bases between. Looked up from germline, CDR1 is NSQYPW and CDR2 is LRSPGD (reference sequence). The CDR3 sequence: CTCSADNTDNYAEQFF. Incomplete CDR3 DNA: TGCACCTGCAGTGCAGATAACACTGACAACTATGCT.

As concerns this clone: The genes are named according to mouse. The read gets to within 4 residues of the CDR3 end, and the germline J gene fills in the rest. The chain recombines TRBV19 with TRBJ2-1; 11 nucleotides align to TRBD2. Germline V CDR1 and CDR2: FNHDT, SITEND (reference sequence). The CDR3 is 16 residues long. V was clipped by 4 bases and J by 3 bases; unmatched bases: 6. The sequenced part of the CDR3 DNA is TGTGCCAGCAGTCTTCGGACTGGGGGGCTCTATGCT. Encoded protein: CASSLRTGGLYA. The entire CDR3 protein reads CASSLRTGGLYAEQFF.

This clone was picked up a small number of times. Each gene name is a mouse one. The read ends 4 residues early relative to the CDR3; the germline J gene fills the gap. Within the sample, other DNA sequences also encode this same CDR3. The chain has TRBV13-2 and TRBJ2-7; 10 bases are shared with TRBD2. V lost 5 bases, J lost 1 base, and 0 bases stayed unmatched. CDR1 is NNHNN and CDR2 is SYGAGS in the germline V gene (reference sequence). The CDR3 has 13 residues. The DNA read from the CDR3 is TGTGCCAGCGGACTGGGGGGGTCCTAT. It yields the protein CASGLGGSY. The full CDR3 reads CASGLGGSYEQYF.

This clone turned up a few times. Gene names are mouse gene names. The read terminates 4 residues before the CDR3 end, so the remaining end is supplied by the germline J gene. In the same sample, other DNA sequences code for this CDR3. The V gene is TRBV1, the J gene TRBJ2-5, with 8 bases fitting TRBD2. Germline-derived CDR1 and CDR2 are NSQYPW and LRSPGD (reference sequence). The CDR3 has 15 residues. The CDR3 DNA, read in part, is TGCACCTGCAGTGCAGAGGGGGGGGCGCGGGAC. Its protein product is CTCSAEGGARD. The whole CDR3 sequence reads CTCSAEGGARDTQYF. Combining the CDR3 with reference TRBV1 and TRBJ2-5 gives the whole variable domain VTLLEQNPRWRLVPRGQAVNLRCILKNSQYPWMSWYQQDLQKQLQWLFTLRSPGDKEVKSLPGADYLATRVTDTELRLQVANMSQGRTLYCTCSAEGGARDTQYFGPGTRLLVL.

About this clone: Mouse names are used for the genes. The CDR3 end lies 4 residues beyond the end of the read and is filled in from the germline J gene. This specimen includes other DNA sequences encoding the same CDR3. The V call is TRBV17, the J call TRBJ2-5; 9 bases map to TRBD1. Germline V gives CDR1 MNHDT, CDR2 YYDKIL. The CDR3 has 15 residues. The CDR3: CASSRSRTGEDTQYF. The DNA read from the CDR3 is TGTGCTAGCAGTAGGTCCCGGACAGGGGAAGAC.